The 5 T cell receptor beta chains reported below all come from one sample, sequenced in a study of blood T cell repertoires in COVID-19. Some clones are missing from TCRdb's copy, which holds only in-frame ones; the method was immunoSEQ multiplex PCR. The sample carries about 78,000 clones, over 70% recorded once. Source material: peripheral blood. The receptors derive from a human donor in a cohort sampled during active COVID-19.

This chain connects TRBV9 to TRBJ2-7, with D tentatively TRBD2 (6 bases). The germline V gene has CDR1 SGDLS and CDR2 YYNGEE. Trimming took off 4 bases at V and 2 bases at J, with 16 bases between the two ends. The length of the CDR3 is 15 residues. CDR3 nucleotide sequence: TGTGCCAGCAGCCTAGACGGGGGAGGAACCTACGAGCAGTACTTC. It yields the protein CASSLDGGGTYEQYF.

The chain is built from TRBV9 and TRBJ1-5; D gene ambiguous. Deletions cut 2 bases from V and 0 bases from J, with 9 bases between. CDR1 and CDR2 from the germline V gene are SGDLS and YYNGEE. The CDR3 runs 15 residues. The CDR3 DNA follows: TGTGCCAGCAGCGTCGATCCCAGTAGCAATCAGCCCCAGCATTTT. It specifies CASSVDPSSNQPQHF.

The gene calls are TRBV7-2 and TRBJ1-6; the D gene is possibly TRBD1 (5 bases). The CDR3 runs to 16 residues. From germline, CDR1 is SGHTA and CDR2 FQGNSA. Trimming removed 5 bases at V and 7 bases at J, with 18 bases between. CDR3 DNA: TGTGCCAGCAGCCCCCAAGGGCACAGGCAAAATTCACCCCTCCACTTT. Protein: CASSPQGHRQNSPLHF. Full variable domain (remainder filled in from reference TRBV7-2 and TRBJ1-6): GAGVSQSPSNKVTEKGKDVELRCDPISGHTALYWYRQSLGQGLEFLIYFQGNSAPDKSGLPSDRFSAERTGGSVSTLTIQRTQQEDSAVYLCASSPQGHRQNSPLHFGNGTRLTVT.

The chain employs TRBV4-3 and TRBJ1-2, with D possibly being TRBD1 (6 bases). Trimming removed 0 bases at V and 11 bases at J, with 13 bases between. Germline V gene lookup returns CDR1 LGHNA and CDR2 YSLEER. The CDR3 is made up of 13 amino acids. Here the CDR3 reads CASSQDPGQTYTF. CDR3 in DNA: TGCGCCAGCAGCCAAGACCCCGGACAGACATACACCTTC.

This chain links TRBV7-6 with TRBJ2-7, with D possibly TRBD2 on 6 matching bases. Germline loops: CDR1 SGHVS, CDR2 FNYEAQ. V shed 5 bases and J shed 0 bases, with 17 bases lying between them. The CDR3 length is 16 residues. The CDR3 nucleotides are TGTGCCAGCAGCAAAACCTCAGCGGGCCCCTCCTACGAGCAGTACTTC. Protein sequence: CASSKTSAGPSYEQYF.